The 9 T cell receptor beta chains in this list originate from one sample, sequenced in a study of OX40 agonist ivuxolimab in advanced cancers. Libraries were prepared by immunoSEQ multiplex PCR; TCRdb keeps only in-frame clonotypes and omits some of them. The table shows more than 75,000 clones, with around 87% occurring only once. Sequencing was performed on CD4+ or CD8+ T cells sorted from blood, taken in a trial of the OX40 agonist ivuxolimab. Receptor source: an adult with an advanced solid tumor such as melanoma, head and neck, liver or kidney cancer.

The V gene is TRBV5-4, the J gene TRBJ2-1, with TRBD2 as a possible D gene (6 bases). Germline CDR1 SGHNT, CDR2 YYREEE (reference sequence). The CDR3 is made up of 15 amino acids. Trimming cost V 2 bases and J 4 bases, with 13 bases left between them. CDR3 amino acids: CASSLEAGTYNEQFF. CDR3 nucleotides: TGTGCCAGCAGCTTAGAAGCGGGCACTTACAATGAGCAGTTCTTC.

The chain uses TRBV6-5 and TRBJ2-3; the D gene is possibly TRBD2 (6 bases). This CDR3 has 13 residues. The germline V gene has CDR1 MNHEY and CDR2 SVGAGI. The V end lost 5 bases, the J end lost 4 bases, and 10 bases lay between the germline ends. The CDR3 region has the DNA TGTGCCAGCAGTATGAGACTAGCAGATACGCAGTATTTT. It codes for CASSMRLADTQYF.

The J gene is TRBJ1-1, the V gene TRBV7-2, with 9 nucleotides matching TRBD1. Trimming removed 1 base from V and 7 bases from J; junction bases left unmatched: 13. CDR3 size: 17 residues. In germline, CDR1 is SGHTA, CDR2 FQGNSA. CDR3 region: CASSLDARYWTGDEAFF. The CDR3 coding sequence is TGTGCCAGCAGCTTAGATGCTCGATACTGGACAGGGGATGAAGCTTTCTTT.

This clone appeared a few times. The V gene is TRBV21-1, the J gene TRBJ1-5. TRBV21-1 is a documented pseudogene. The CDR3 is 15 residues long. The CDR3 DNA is TGTGCCAGCAGCGGGGACCCAACACCCCATCAGCCCCAGCATTTT. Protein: CASSGDPTPHQPQHF.

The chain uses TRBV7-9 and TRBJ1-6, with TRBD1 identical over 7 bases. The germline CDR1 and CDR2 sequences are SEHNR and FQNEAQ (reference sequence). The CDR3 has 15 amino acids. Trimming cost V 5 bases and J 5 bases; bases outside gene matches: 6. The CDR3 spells CASSPRDSNNSPLHF. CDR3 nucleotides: TGTGCCAGCAGCCCCCGGGACAGTAATAATTCACCCCTCCACTTT.

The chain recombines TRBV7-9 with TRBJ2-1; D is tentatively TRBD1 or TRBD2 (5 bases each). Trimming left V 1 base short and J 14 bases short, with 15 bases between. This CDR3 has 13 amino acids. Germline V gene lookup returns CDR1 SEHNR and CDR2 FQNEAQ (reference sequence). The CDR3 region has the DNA TGTGCCAGCAGCTTAGTCTCGGGGCGCGAAGAGTTCTTC. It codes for CASSLVSGREEFF.

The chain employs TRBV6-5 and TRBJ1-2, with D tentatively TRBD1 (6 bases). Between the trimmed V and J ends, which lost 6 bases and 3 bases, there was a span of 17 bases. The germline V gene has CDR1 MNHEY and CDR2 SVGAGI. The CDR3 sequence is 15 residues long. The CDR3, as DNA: TGTGCCAGCAGACCCATGTCCTCAGGGGACTATGGCTACACCTTC. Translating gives CASRPMSSGDYGYTF.

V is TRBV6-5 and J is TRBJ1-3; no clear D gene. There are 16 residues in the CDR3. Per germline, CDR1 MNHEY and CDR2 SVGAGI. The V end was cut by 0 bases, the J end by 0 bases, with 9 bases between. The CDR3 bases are TGTGCCAGCAGTTACTCCGGGTCCATCTCTGGAAACACCATATATTTT. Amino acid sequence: CASSYSGSISGNTIYF.

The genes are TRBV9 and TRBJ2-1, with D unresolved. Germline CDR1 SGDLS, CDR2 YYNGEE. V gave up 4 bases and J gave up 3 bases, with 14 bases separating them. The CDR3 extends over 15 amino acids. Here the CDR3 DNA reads TGTGCCAGCAGCTCGGGCCCATCTAGCTACAATGAGCAGTTCTTC. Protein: CASSSGPSSYNEQFF.